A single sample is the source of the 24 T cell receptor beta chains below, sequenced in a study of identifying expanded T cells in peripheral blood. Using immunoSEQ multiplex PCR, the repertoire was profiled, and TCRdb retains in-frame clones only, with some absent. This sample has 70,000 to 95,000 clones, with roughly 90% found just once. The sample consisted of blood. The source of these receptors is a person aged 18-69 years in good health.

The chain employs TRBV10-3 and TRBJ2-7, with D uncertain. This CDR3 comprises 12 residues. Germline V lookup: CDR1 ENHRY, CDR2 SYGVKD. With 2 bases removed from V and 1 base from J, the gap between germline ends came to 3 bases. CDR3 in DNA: TGTGCCATCAGTGAGCGATCCTACGAGCAGTACTTC. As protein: CAISERSYEQYF.

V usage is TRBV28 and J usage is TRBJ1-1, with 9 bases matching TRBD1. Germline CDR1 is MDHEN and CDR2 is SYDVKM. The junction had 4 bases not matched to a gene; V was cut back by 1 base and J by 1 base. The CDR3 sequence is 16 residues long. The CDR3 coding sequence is TGTGCCAGCAGTTTATTCCCGGGACAGGGGAACACTGAAGCTTTCTTT. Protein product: CASSLFPGQGNTEAFF.

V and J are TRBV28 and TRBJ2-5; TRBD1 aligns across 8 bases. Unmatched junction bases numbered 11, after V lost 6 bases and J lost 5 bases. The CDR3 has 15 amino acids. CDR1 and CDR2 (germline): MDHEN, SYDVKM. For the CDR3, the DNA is TGTGCCAGCAGGTCTCCGGACAGGGTAGGGGAGACCCAGTACTTC. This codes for CASRSPDRVGETQYF.

CDR3 sequence: CASSGRQETQYF. The CDR3 region has the DNA TGTGCCAGCAGTGGTAGACAAGAGACCCAGTACTTC. V and J are TRBV7-9 and TRBJ2-5; no clear D gene. The CDR3 runs 12 residues. V was cut by 6 bases and J by 2 bases, with 7 bases left in between. Germline V gene sequence: CDR1 SEHNR, CDR2 FQNEAQ (reference sequence). Full variable domain (missing parts from reference TRBV7-9 and TRBJ2-5): DTGVSQNPRHKITKRGQNVTFRCDPISEHNRLYWYRQTLGQGPEFLTYFQNEAQLEKSRLLSDRFSAERPKGSFSTLEIQRTEQGDSAMYLCASSGRQETQYFGPGTRLLVL.

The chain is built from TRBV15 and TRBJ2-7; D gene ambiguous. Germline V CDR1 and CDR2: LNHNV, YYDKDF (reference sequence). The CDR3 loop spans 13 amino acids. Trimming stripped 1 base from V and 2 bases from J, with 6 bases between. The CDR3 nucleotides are TGTGCCACCAGCAGAGCGAACACCTACGAGCAGTACTTC. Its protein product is CATSRANTYEQYF.

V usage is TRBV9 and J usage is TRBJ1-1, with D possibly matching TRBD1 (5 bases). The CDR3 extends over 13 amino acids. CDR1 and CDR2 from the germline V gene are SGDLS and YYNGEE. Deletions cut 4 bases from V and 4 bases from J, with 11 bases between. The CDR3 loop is CASSLEGSTEAFF. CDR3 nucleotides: TGTGCCAGCAGCCTAGAGGGGAGCACTGAAGCTTTCTTT.

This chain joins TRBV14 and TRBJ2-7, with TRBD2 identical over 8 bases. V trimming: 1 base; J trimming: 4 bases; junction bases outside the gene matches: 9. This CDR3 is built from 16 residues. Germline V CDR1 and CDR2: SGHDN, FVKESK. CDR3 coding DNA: TGTGCCAGCAGCCAAGTCGGCGGGGGGTTCACATACGAGCAGTACTTC. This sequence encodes CASSQVGGGFTYEQYF.

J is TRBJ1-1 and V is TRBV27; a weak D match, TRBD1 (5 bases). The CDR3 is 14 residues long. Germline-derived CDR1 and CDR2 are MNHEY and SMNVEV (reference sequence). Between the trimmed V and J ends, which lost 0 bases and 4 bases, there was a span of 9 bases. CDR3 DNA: TGTGCCAGCAGTTTATCCCCGGGGGGCACTGAAGCTTTCTTT. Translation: CASSLSPGGTEAFF.

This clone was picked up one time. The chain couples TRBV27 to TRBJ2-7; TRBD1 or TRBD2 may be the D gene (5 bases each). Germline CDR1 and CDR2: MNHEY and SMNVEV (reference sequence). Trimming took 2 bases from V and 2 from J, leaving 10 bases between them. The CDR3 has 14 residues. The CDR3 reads CASSLGGSAYEQYF. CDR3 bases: TGTGCCAGCAGTTTAGGGGGTTCCGCCTACGAGCAGTACTTC.

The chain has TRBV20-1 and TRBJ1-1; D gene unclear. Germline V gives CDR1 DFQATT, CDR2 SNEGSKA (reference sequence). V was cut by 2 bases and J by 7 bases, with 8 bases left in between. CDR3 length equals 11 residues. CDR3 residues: CSARPGVEAFF. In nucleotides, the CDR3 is TGCAGTGCTAGACCCGGGGTTGAAGCTTTCTTT.

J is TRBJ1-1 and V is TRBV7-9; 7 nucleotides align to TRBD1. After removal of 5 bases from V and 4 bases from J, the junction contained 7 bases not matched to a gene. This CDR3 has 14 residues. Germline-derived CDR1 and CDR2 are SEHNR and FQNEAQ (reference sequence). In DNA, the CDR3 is TGTGCCAGCAGCCGACAGGGTTCTGTCACTGAAGCTTTCTTT. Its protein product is CASSRQGSVTEAFF.

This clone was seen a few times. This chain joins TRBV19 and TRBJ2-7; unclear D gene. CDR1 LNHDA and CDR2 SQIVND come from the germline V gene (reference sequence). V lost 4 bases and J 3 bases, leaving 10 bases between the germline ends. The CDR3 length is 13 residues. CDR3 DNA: TGTGCCAGTAGTACCATATTAAACTACGAGCAGTACTTC. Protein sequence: CASSTILNYEQYF.

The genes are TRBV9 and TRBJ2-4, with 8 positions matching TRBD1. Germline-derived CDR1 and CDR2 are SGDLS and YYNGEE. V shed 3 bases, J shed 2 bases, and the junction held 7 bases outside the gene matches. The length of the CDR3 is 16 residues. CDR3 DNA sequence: TGTGCCAGCAGCGGAGGACAGGGTTTTTCCAAAAACATTCAGTACTTC. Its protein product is CASSGGQGFSKNIQYF.

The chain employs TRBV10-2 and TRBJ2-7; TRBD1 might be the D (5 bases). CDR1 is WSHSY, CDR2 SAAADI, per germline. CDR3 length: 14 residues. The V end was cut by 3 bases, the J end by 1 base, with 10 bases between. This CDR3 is CASSESDRSYEQYF. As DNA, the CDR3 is TGCGCCAGCAGTGAATCAGACAGATCCTACGAGCAGTACTTC.

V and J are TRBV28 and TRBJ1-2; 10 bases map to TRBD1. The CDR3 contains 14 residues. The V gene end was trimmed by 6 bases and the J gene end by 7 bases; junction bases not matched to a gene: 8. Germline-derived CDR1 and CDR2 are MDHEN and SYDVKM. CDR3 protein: CASRPRGQGGGYTF. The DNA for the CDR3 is TGTGCCAGCAGGCCTCGAGGACAGGGGGGTGGCTACACCTTC.

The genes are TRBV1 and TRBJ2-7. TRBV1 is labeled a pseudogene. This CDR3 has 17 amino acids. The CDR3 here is CTSSQDQGGSRSYEQYF. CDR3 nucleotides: TGCACCAGCAGCCAAGATCAGGGGGGGAGTAGGTCCTACGAGCAGTACTTC.

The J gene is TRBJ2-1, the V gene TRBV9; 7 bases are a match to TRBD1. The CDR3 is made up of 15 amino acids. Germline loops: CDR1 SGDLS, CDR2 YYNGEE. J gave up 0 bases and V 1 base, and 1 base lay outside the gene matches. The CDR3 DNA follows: TGTGCCAGCAGCGTACAGGGGGTCTCCTACAATGAGCAGTTCTTC. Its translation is CASSVQGVSYNEQFF.

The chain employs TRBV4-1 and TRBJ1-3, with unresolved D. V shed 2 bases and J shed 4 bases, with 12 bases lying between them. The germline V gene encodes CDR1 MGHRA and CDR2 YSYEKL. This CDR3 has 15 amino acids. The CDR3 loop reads CASSQSRGEGNTIYF. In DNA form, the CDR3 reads TGCGCCAGCAGCCAATCTCGGGGAGAAGGAAACACCATATATTTT.

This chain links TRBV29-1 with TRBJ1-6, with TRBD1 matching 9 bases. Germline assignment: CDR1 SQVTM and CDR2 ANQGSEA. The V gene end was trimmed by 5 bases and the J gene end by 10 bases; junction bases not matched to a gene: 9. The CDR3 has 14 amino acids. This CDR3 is CSVRTGATESPLHF. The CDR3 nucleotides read TGCAGCGTTAGGACAGGGGCGACGGAATCACCCCTCCACTTT.

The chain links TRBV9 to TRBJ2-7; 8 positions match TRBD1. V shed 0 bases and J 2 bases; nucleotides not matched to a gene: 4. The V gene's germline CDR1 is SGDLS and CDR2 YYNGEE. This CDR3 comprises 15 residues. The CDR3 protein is CASSVGDRGTYEQYF. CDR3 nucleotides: TGTGCCAGCAGCGTAGGAGACAGGGGTACCTACGAGCAGTACTTC. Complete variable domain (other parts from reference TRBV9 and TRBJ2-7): DSGVTQTPKHLITATGQRVTLRCSPRSGDLSVYWYQQSLDQGLQFLIQYYNGEERAKGNILERFSAQQFPDLHSELNLSSLELGDSALYFCASSVGDRGTYEQYFGPGTRLTVT.

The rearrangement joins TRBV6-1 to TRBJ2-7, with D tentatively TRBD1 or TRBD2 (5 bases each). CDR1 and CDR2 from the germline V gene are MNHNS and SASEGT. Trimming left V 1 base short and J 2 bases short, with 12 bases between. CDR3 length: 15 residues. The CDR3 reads CASSEVPLGAYEQYF. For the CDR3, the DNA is TGTGCCAGCAGTGAAGTCCCACTGGGGGCCTACGAGCAGTACTTC.

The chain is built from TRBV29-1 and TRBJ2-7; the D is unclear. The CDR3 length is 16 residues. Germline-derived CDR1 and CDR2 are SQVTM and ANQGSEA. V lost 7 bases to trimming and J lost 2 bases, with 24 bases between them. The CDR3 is CSAGVVPGYLTYEQYF. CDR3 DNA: TGCAGCGCGGGCGTCGTGCCAGGTTATCTGACCTACGAGCAGTACTTC.

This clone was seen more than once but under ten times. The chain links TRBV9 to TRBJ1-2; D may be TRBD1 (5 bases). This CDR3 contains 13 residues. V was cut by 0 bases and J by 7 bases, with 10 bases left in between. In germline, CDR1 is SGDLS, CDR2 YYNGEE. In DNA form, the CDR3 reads TGTGCCAGCAGCGTAGGGCAGACAGCTGGCTACACCTTC. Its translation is CASSVGQTAGYTF.

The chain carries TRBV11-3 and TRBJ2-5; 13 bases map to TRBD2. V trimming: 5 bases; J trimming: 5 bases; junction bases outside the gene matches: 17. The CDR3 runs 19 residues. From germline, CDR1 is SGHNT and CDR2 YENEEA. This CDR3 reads CASSLDCIGTSGIGETQYF. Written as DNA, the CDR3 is TGTGCCAGCAGCCTCGATTGTATCGGGACTAGCGGGATTGGGGAGACCCAGTACTTC. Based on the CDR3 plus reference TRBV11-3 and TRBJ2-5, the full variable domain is EAGVVQSPRYKIIEKKQPVAFWCNPISGHNTLYWYLQNLGQGPELLIRYENEEAVDDSQLPKDRFSAERLKGVDSTLKIQPAELGDSAVYLCASSLDCIGTSGIGETQYFGPGTRLLVL.